This T cell receptor (beta chain) was sequenced in a study of shared clonotypes between healthy human individuals. Trimming cost V 0 bases and J 4 bases; bases outside gene matches: 3. Germline V gives CDR1 SGDLS, CDR2 YYNGEE. CDR3 length equals 15 residues. Study outcomes and limitations: Sampling involved blood alone; tissue repertoires likely differ.

As handled by the study authors: ImmunoSEQ junction-only sequences lacked quality scores, so their filtering differed. Assay used: immunoSEQ multiplex PCR; TCRdb lists only in-frame clones, some missing. From that table come the V and J calls and clone size; the DNA was used to work out D and trimming. The profile shows fewer than 600,000 clones, about 85% of them singletons. As to this clone: Its target is not known.

V gene TRBV9 combines with J gene TRBJ2-5, with TRBD1 matching 10 bases. The sample consisted of PBMCs. This sequence was found in a woman in her thirties or forties in good health. Some clones in this sample may be carry-over from other donors' samples. The CDR3 DNA follows: TGTGCCAGCAGCGTAGAAGGGACAGGGGTAGAGACCCAGTACTTC. This codes for CASSVEGTGVETQYF.